The 27 T cell receptor beta chains in this list originate from one sample, sequenced in a study of human T cells and chemical hapten exposure. From the RACE reads, TCRdb called clonotypes with MiXCR, one entry per CDR3 protein. The sample records more than 80,000 distinct CDR3 sequences, 6% to 9% being singletons. Time point noted: patch test 1, 2 weeks after DPC sensitization. This sample's treatment: therapeutic diphenylcyclopropenone sensitization with weekly scalp DPC. Sequenced material: whole blood, taken in connection with sensitization to the hapten diphenylcyclopropenone (DPC). The receptors here all came from a woman aged 30 to 39 with alopecia areata. Some clones in this sample may be carry-over from other donors' samples.

This clonotype was counted many times. The chain recombines TRBV11-2 with TRBJ2-3; TRBD2 aligns across 7 bases. The CDR3 covers 16 residues. The V and J ends lost 5 bases and 3 bases, in that order; junction bases with no gene match: 11. Germline V gene data show CDR1 as SGHAT and CDR2 as FQNNGV. The CDR3 region is CASSGGVWGSTDTQYF. CDR3 nucleotides: TGTGCCAGCAGCGGGGGGGTGTGGGGGTCAACAGATACGCAGTATTTT. Filled out from reference TRBV11-2 and TRBJ2-3, the complete variable domain reads EAGVAQSPRYKIIEKRQSVAFWCNPISGHATLYWYQQILGQGPKLLIQFQNNGVVDDSQLPKDRFSAERLKGVDSTLKIQPAKLEDSAVYLCASSGGVWGSTDTQYFGPGTRLTVL.

This clonotype was seen a few times. V and J are TRBV7-2 and TRBJ2-3; no clear D gene. V lost 1 base and J 2 bases, leaving 10 bases between the germline ends. The CDR3 has 15 amino acids. CDR1 is SGHTA and CDR2 is FQGNSA in the germline V gene. CDR3 coding DNA: TGTGCCAGCAGCTTAGTTTGGGCCCACACAGATACGCAGTATTTT. This translates into CASSLVWAHTDTQYF.

This clonotype was detected many times. The genes are TRBV6-6 and TRBJ2-7; 9 nucleotides align to TRBD2. CDR1 MNHNY and CDR2 SVGAGI come from the germline V gene (reference sequence). J was trimmed by 3 bases and V by 5 bases; bases with no gene match: 8. This CDR3 spans 15 amino acids. The CDR3 region has the DNA TGTGCCAGCAGTCGAGAAAGCGGGGGGCTCTACGAGCAGTACTTC. This sequence encodes CASSRESGGLYEQYF.

Notes on this clonotype: This may be a read error, as it is one base from a much larger clone. DNA of the CDR3: TGTGCCAACAGTTTAACAGGGGAGCACTACGAGCAGTACTTC. Translated: CANSLTGEHYEQYF. The chain employs TRBV9 and TRBJ2-7; the match to TRBD1 covers 7 bases. Per the germline V gene, CDR1 is SGDLS and CDR2 is YYNGEE. The CDR3 has 14 amino acids. V was pared by 9 bases and J by 3 bases, with 12 bases of the junction left unmatched.

This clonotype was counted at least ten times. The chain has TRBV12-3 or TRBV12-4 and TRBJ2-6; D may be TRBD1 (5 bases). V was pared by 4 bases and J by 0 bases, with 10 bases between. The CDR3 extends over 16 amino acids. The CDR3 protein is CASSSRTFSGANVLTF. In DNA form, the CDR3 reads TGTGCCAGCAGTTCCCGGACATTCTCTGGGGCCAACGTCCTGACTTTC.

This clonotype has a count of ten or more. The rearrangement uses TRBV12-3 or TRBV12-4 and TRBJ2-6; perhaps D is TRBD1 or TRBD2 (5 bases each). V was cut by 2 bases and J by 1 base, with 15 bases left in between. The CDR3 covers 18 residues. CDR3 loop: CASSLSGMGRSGANVLTF. The CDR3 coding sequence is TGTGCCAGCAGTTTATCGGGGATGGGGCGGTCTGGGGCCAACGTCCTGACTTTC.

The CDR3 here is CASSNSGGPEAFF. CDR3 DNA: TGTGCCAGCAGCAACTCAGGGGGCCCTGAAGCTTTCTTT. The rearrangement links TRBV14 to TRBJ1-1; the match to TRBD1 covers 8 bases. This CDR3 is 13 amino acids long. The V segment lost 5 bases and the J segment 6 bases; nucleotides outside the gene matches: 5. Germline V gene data show CDR1 as SGHDN and CDR2 as FVKESK.

This clonotype has ten or more counts. The chain links TRBV28 to TRBJ2-7; 7 bases fit TRBD2. CDR3 length: 20 residues. J was trimmed by 3 bases and V by 7 bases; bases with no gene match: 27. CDR1 and CDR2 from the germline V gene are MDHEN and SYDVKM. The CDR3 here is CASTPSPGGSARLPYYEQYF. The CDR3 DNA follows: TGTGCCAGCACCCCCTCCCCCGGGGGGTCGGCCAGACTACCTTACTACGAGCAGTACTTC. The full variable domain, completed using reference TRBV28 and TRBJ2-7, is DVKVTQSSRYLVKRTGEKVFLECVQDMDHENMFWYRQDPGLGLRLIYFSYDVKMKEKGDIPEGYSVSREKKERFSLILESASTNQTSMYLCASTPSPGGSARLPYYEQYFGPGTRLTVT.

The table lists this clonotype with many counts. The chain links TRBV20-1 to TRBJ2-1; the D is unclear. The V end lost 3 bases, the J end lost 0 bases, and 9 bases lay between the germline ends. The CDR3 runs 14 residues. CDR1 is DFQATT and CDR2 is SNEGSKA in the germline V gene (reference sequence). The CDR3 is CSASPESSYNEQFF. As DNA, the CDR3 is TGCAGTGCTAGCCCCGAAAGCTCCTACAATGAGCAGTTCTTC.

The chain has TRBV7-9 and TRBJ1-1; D remains ambiguous. The germline gives CDR1 SEHNR, CDR2 FQNEAQ (reference sequence). This CDR3 region has 11 residues. V lost 3 bases, J lost 6 bases, and 5 bases lay in between. The CDR3 nucleotides are TGTGCCAGCAGCTTCAGCTCTGAAGCTTTCTTT. Translation: CASSFSSEAFF.

The table lists this clonotype with a few counts. This chain connects TRBV5-1 to TRBJ2-5; TRBD2 is a possible D gene (5 bases). Per the germline V gene, CDR1 is SGHRS and CDR2 is YFSETQ. With 1 base removed from V and 2 bases from J, the gap between germline ends came to 9 bases. The CDR3 contains 14 residues. The DNA for the CDR3 is TGCGCCAGCAGCTTGACGGACTCGCAAGAGACCCAGTACTTC. Translated: CASSLTDSQETQYF.

This clonotype was observed many times. The CDR3 reads CSAKNNFREGNSPLHF. For the CDR3, the DNA is TGCAGTGCTAAAAACAACTTCCGGGAAGGAAATTCACCCCTCCACTTT. The V call is TRBV20-1, the J call TRBJ1-6; no clear D gene. The V gene lost 4 bases and the J gene lost 7 bases, with 20 bases spanning the gap. The CDR3 has 16 residues. Germline V gene sequence: CDR1 DFQATT, CDR2 SNEGSKA (reference sequence).

The chain joins TRBV5-6 to TRBJ1-2; D call uncertain. The CDR3 has 14 residues. The germline V and J ends were trimmed by 3 bases and 4 bases, with 13 bases remaining between them. CDR1 is SGHDT, CDR2 YYEEEE, per germline. CDR3: CASSSSRGGYGYTF. The CDR3 DNA follows: TGTGCCAGCAGCTCAAGTCGGGGAGGCTATGGCTACACCTTC.

The rearrangement joins TRBV12-3 or TRBV12-4 to TRBJ2-1; 10 nucleotides line up with TRBD2. V lost 2 bases, J lost 3 bases, and 4 bases stayed unmatched. The CDR3 is 16 residues long. In DNA, the CDR3 is TGTGCCAGCAGTTTATCCAAGCGGGGGGGCTACAATGAGCAGTTCTTC. It specifies CASSLSKRGGYNEQFF.

This clonotype was detected a few times. In nucleotides, the CDR3 is TGTGCCAGCAAGAAACAGGGGGCAAATGTAGGGGGCTACACCTTC. Protein product: CASKKQGANVGGYTF. The chain uses TRBV7-2 and TRBJ1-2; 9 bases line up with TRBD1. Looked up from germline, CDR1 is SGHTA and CDR2 is FQGNSA. Trimming removed 7 bases from V and 8 bases from J; junction bases left unmatched: 14. The CDR3 extends over 15 amino acids.

Ten or more counts support this clonotype. The J gene is TRBJ2-3, the V gene TRBV6-5, with 7 bases aligning to TRBD2. Looked up from germline, CDR1 is MNHEY and CDR2 is SVGAGI. CDR3 length equals 14 residues. V shed 6 bases and J 4 bases; nucleotides not matched to a gene: 7. CDR3 in amino acids: CASRPGLYADTQYF. CDR3 bases: TGTGCCAGCAGACCGGGACTATATGCAGATACGCAGTATTTT.

This rearrangement joins TRBV18 to TRBJ2-7; TRBD2 agrees at 7 bases. Looked up from germline, CDR1 is KGHSH and CDR2 is LQKENI. The CDR3 loop spans 15 amino acids. The trim removed 3 bases at V and 7 bases at J, leaving 12 bases unmatched. The chain's CDR3 is CASSPASSGTKEQYF. CDR3 nucleotides: TGTGCCAGCTCACCCGCATCATCGGGGACTAAAGAGCAGTACTTC.

There are a few counts of this clonotype. The J gene is TRBJ1-2, the V gene TRBV30, with TRBD1 matching over 11 bases. J gave up 7 bases and V 5 bases, and 6 bases lay outside the gene matches. CDR3 length: 13 amino acids. The V gene's germline CDR1 is GTSNPN and CDR2 SVGIG (reference sequence). CDR3 sequence reads: CAWAGQGVRGYTF. The CDR3 nucleotides read TGTGCCTGGGCGGGACAGGGGGTTCGTGGCTACACCTTC. The full variable domain, completed using reference TRBV30 and TRBJ1-2, is SQTIHQWPATLVQPVGSPLSLECTVEGTSNPNLYWYRQAAGRGLQLLFYSVGIGQISSEVPQNLSASRPQDRQFILSSKKLLLSDSGFYLCAWAGQGVRGYTFGSGTRLTVV.

The rearrangement joins TRBV29-1 to TRBJ2-3; D is unresolved. CDR1 and CDR2 from the germline V gene are SQVTM and ANQGSEA. V dropped 3 bases and J dropped 2 bases, with 9 bases sitting between them. The CDR3 extends over 13 amino acids. The CDR3 sequence: CSVEGLATDTQYF. The DNA for the CDR3 is TGCAGCGTTGAGGGCCTCGCCACAGATACGCAGTATTTT.

This clonotype was seen a handful of times. The chain carries TRBV5-1 and TRBJ2-4; 7 bases line up with TRBD2. The CDR3 is 20 residues long. In germline, CDR1 is SGHRS, CDR2 YFSETQ. After removal of 3 bases from V and 0 bases from J, the junction contained 18 bases not matched to a gene. CDR3 in amino acids: CASSSAPNLADKIAKNIQYF. The CDR3, as DNA: TGCGCCAGCAGCTCGGCTCCGAACCTAGCGGACAAAATAGCCAAAAACATTCAGTACTTC.

This clonotype has only one observation. A read error may explain this, as a much larger clone is one base away. The rearrangement joins TRBV20-1 to TRBJ2-7; D gene uncertain. V shed 2 bases and J shed 3 bases, with 11 bases lying between them. Germline V CDR1 and CDR2: DFQATT, SNEGSKA (reference sequence). The length of the CDR3 is 13 residues. The CDR3 DNA follows: TGCAGTGCTAGACGAGGCGACCGCTACGAGCAGTACTTC. It translates to CSARRGDRYEQYF.

This clonotype showed up many times. This chain links TRBV28 with TRBJ1-1; D is unclear. The V gene lost 6 bases and the J gene lost 10 bases, with 15 bases spanning the gap. This CDR3 contains 12 residues. CDR1 is MDHEN and CDR2 is SYDVKM in the germline V gene. The CDR3 DNA sequence: TGTGCCAGCAGCCCTCAGCCGGGAGGAGCTTTCTTT. It specifies CASSPQPGGAFF.

This clonotype appeared a few times. The rearrangement links TRBV29-1 to TRBJ2-3; perhaps D is TRBD1 or TRBD2 (5 bases each). Looked up from germline, CDR1 is SQVTM and CDR2 is ANQGSEA. V was shortened by 7 bases and J by 3 bases, with 17 bases between the two germline ends. The CDR3 has 14 amino acids. CDR3 sequence reads: CSENGGSDTDTQYF. The CDR3 DNA follows: TGCAGCGAGAATGGGGGATCGGATACAGATACGCAGTATTTT.

The CDR3 protein is CASSEDRSNYGYTF. The CDR3 coding sequence is TGTGCCAGCAGTGAAGACAGATCTAACTATGGCTACACCTTC. The chain joins TRBV2 to TRBJ1-2, with no clear D. Germline loops: CDR1 SNHLY, CDR2 FYNNEI. Trimming cost V 1 base and J 0 bases, with 6 bases left between them. The CDR3 runs 14 residues.

This clonotype was seen a handful of times. The V gene is TRBV2, the J gene TRBJ1-4, with 10 bases that match TRBD1. There are 15 residues in the CDR3. Per germline, CDR1 SNHLY and CDR2 FYNNEI. The V and J ends lost 6 bases and 5 bases, in that order; junction bases with no gene match: 6. The DNA of the CDR3 is TGTGCCAGCAGCCCCCCGGGACAGGGGAATGAAAAACTGTTTTTT. As protein: CASSPPGQGNEKLFF.

V and J are TRBV6-5 and TRBJ1-1, with TRBD1 as a possible D gene (6 bases). The germline V and J ends were trimmed by 4 bases and 4 bases, with 16 bases remaining between them. The CDR3 consists of 15 residues. Germline V lookup: CDR1 MNHEY, CDR2 SVGAGI. CDR3 sequence reads: CASSWGGGAGTEAFF. In DNA, the CDR3 is TGTGCCAGCAGTTGGGGGGGGGGGGCCGGCACTGAAGCTTTCTTT.

V gene TRBV18 combines with J gene TRBJ2-7; a weak D match, TRBD2 (5 bases). Germline CDR1 is KGHSH and CDR2 is LQKENI. With 0 bases removed from V and 5 bases from J, the gap between germline ends came to 11 bases. This CDR3 contains 14 residues. The CDR3 spells CASSPPLGSDEQYF. Written as DNA, the CDR3 is TGTGCCAGCTCACCACCGCTCGGTAGCGACGAGCAGTACTTC.